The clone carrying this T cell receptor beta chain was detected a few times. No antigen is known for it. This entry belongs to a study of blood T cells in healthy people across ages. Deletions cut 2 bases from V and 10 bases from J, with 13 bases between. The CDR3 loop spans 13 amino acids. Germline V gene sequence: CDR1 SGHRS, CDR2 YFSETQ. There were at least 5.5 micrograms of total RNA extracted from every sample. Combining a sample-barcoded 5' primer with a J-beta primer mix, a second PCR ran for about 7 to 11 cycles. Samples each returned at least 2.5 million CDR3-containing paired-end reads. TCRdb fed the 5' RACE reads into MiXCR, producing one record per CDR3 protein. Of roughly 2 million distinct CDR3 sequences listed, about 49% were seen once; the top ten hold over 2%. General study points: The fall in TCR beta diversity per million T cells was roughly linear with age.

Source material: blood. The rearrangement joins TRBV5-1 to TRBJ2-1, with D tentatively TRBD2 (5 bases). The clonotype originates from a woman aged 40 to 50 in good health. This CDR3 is CASSLEAELEQFF. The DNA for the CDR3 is TGCGCCAGCAGCTTAGAAGCGGAACTGGAGCAGTTCTTC. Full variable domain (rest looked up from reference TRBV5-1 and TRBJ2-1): KAGVTQTPRYLIKTRGQQVTLSCSPISGHRSVSWYQQTPGQGLQFLFEYFSETQRNKGNFPGRFSGRQFSNSRSEMNVSTLELGDSALYLCASSLEAELEQFFGPGTRLTVL.